Sequencing of this T cell receptor beta chain was carried out in a study of blood T cell repertoires in COVID-19. Across the whole study: Acute and convalescent COVID-19 samples came from the United States, Italy and Spain. T cells, B-cell-depleted T cells, or PBMCs supplied cDNA or gDNA.

Study processing details: By means of reference gene primer amplification, nucleated cell counts were estimated. The data were produced by immunoSEQ multiplex PCR, yet TCRdb's version contains in-frame clones alone and is incomplete. The V and J calls and the clone size are those of that table, but D and trimming were determined from the DNA. The profile shows roughly 260,000 clones, approximately 82% of them singletons. CDR1 and CDR2 from the germline V gene are LGHDT and YNNKEL (reference sequence). V lost 1 base and J lost 4, with 7 bases in between. CDR3 length: 13 amino acids. This receptor was obtained from a woman of 80 years or more with active or convalescent COVID-19. The sample comprised peripheral blood. This rearrangement joins TRBV3-1 (or the pseudogene TRBV3-2) to TRBJ1-1; D call uncertain. The CDR3 reads CASSQAGITEAFF. In DNA, the CDR3 is TGTGCCAGCAGCCAAGCAGGAATCACTGAAGCTTTCTTT.